This is a list of T cell receptor beta chains from one sample in a study of lymphopenia after photon versus proton radiotherapy. Assay: immunoSEQ multiplex PCR; the TCRdb copy retains only in-frame clones and omits some. The table lists roughly 18,000 clones, under 95% of them singletons, with around 1.7% in the top ten. The sequencing used peripheral blood, collected from a patient treated with photon-based radiotherapy. These TCRs come from a middle-aged woman with cholangiocarcinoma. CDR3s include the opening cysteine and the closing phenylalanine or tryptophan. The D gene is left open where the match is weak. Not all rows give a size; the values are once, few, many and, for expanded clones, a class.

clone_size: few; v_call: TRBV29-1; d_call: NA; cdr3_length: 13; j_call: TRBJ2-7; cdr3_nt: TGCAGCGTCAAACCGACAGACTCCTACGAGCAGTACTTC; cdr3_aa: CSVKPTDSYEQYF
clone_size: NA; v_call: TRBV6-5; d_call: NA; cdr3_length: 15; j_call: TRBJ1-2; cdr3_nt: TGTGCCAGCAGCCCAGATTTTGACAGAGCTTATGGCTACACCTTC; cdr3_aa: CASSPDFDRAYGYTF
clone_size: NA; v_call: TRBV5-1; d_call: NA; cdr3_length: 14; j_call: TRBJ2-5; cdr3_nt: TGCGCCAGCAGCTTGGGTATCCTCCAAGAGACCCAGTACTTC; cdr3_aa: CASSLGILQETQYF
clone_size: NA; v_call: TRBV29-1; d_call: NA; cdr3_length: 11; j_call: TRBJ2-5; cdr3_nt: TGCAGCGTGAGGCCCCAAGGGACCCAGTACTTC; cdr3_aa: CSVRPQGTQYF
clone_size: few; v_call: TRBV27; d_call: NA; cdr3_length: 13; j_call: TRBJ1-6; cdr3_nt: TGTGCCAGCAGTGAATGGGGGAATTCACCCCTCCACTTT; cdr3_aa: CASSEWGNSPLHF
clone_size: NA; v_call: TRBV2; d_call: NA; cdr3_length: 13; j_call: TRBJ1-1; cdr3_nt: TGTGCCAGCAGTGCAGGCATGAACACTGAAGCTTTCTTT; cdr3_aa: CASSAGMNTEAFF
clone_size: NA; v_call: TRBV5-4; d_call: NA; cdr3_length: 13; j_call: TRBJ1-4; cdr3_nt: TGTGCCAGCAGCCCCCATCCAGGTGAAAAACTGTTTTTT; cdr3_aa: CASSPHPGEKLFF
clone_size: NA; v_call: TRBV18; d_call: NA; cdr3_length: 14; j_call: TRBJ1-2; cdr3_nt: TGTGCCAGCTCACCAATCTCAGGGACGCAGGGCTACACCTTC; cdr3_aa: CASSPISGTQGYTF
clone_size: NA; v_call: TRBV15; d_call: TRBD2; cdr3_length: 14; j_call: TRBJ2-3; cdr3_nt: TGTGCCACCAGCAGAGAGGTTCGGCGGGAGGCGCAGTATTTT; cdr3_aa: CATSREVRREAQYF
clone_size: NA; v_call: TRBV28; d_call: NA; cdr3_length: 12; j_call: TRBJ2-3; cdr3_nt: TGTGCCAGCAGTCCCCAGGAAGATACGCAGTATTTT; cdr3_aa: CASSPQEDTQYF
clone_size: NA; v_call: TRBV5-6; d_call: NA; cdr3_length: 16; j_call: TRBJ2-5; cdr3_nt: TGTGCCAGCAGCATCCCGACGTCCGAAGGACAAGAGACCCAGTACTTC; cdr3_aa: CASSIPTSEGQETQYF
clone_size: NA; v_call: TRBV11-2; d_call: NA; cdr3_length: 15; j_call: TRBJ2-5; cdr3_nt: TGTGCCAGCAGCCCCACTAGCGTCCAGGGGGAGACCCAGTACTTC; cdr3_aa: CASSPTSVQGETQYF
clone_size: NA; v_call: TRBV28; d_call: NA; cdr3_length: 14; j_call: TRBJ2-5; cdr3_nt: TGTGCCAGCAGCCCCCACGGACGACAAGAGACCCAGTACTTC; cdr3_aa: CASSPHGRQETQYF
clone_size: few; v_call: TRBV7-2; d_call: NA; cdr3_length: 13; j_call: TRBJ2-7; cdr3_nt: TGTGCCAGCAGCCCGCGGGTCCTCCACGAGCAGTACTTC; cdr3_aa: CASSPRVLHEQYF
clone_size: NA; v_call: TRBV29-1; d_call: TRBD2; cdr3_length: 14; j_call: TRBJ2-7; cdr3_nt: TGCAGCGCGGACGGGGCTAGCGGTTCCTACGAGCAGTACTTC; cdr3_aa: CSADGASGSYEQYF
clone_size: NA; v_call: TRBV5-4; d_call: NA; cdr3_length: 13; j_call: TRBJ1-1; cdr3_nt: TGTGCCAGCAGCCTCAAACCGGGGGGGGAGGCTTTCTTT; cdr3_aa: CASSLKPGGEAFF
clone_size: few; v_call: TRBV6-5; d_call: NA; cdr3_length: 14; j_call: TRBJ1-2; cdr3_nt: TGTGCCAGCAGTCCGATGACACGTGGATATGGCTACACCTTC; cdr3_aa: CASSPMTRGYGYTF
clone_size: NA; v_call: TRBV6-1; d_call: TRBD1; cdr3_length: 16; j_call: TRBJ2-2; cdr3_nt: TGTGCCAGCAGTGAGCCGGGACAGGGGGCGAACGGGGAGCTGTTTTTT; cdr3_aa: CASSEPGQGANGELFF
clone_size: NA; v_call: TRBV14; d_call: NA; cdr3_length: 16; j_call: TRBJ1-2; cdr3_nt: TGTGCCAGCAGCCAAGATTTGGGGCGGTTCGGTGGAGGCTACACCTTC; cdr3_aa: CASSQDLGRFGGGYTF